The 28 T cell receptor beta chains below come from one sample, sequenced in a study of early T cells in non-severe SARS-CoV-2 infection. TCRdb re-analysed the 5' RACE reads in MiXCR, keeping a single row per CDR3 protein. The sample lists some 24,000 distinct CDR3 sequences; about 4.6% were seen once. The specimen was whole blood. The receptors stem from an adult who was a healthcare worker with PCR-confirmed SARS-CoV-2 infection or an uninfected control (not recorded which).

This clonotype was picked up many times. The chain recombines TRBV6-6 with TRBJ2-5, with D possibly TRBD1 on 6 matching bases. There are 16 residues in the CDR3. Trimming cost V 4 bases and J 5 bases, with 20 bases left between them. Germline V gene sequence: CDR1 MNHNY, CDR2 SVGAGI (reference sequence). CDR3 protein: CASSSLGNREPETQYF. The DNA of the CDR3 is TGTGCCAGCAGTTCCCTGGGGAACAGGGAACCGGAGACCCAGTACTTC.

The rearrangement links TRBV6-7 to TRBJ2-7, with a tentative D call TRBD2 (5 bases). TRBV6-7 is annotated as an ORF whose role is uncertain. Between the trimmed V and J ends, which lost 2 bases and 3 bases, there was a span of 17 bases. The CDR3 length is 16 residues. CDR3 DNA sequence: TGTGCCAGCAGTTACCCTTGTCTAGCCGAAGACTACGAGCAGTACTTC. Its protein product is CASSYPCLAEDYEQYF.

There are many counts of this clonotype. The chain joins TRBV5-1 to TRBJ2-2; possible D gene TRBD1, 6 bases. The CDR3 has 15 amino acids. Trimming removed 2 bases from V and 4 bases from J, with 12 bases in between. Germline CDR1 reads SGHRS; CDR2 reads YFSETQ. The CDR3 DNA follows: TGCGCCAGCAGCTTAATCCAGGGGAGCACCGGGGAGCTGTTTTTT. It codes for CASSLIQGSTGELFF.

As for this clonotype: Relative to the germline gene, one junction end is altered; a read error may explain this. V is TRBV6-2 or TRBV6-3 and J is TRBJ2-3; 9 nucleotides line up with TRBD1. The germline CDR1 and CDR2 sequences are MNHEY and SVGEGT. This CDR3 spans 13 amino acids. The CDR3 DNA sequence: TGTGTCAGCAGCCCAAAACAGGGGGCTGTATGGTATTTT. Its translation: CVSSPKQGAVWYF.

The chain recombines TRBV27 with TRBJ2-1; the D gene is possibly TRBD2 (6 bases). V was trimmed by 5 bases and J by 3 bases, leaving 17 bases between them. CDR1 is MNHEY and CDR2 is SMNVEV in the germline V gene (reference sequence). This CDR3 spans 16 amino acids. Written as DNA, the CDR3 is TGTGCCAGCAGTCCTTGGGGGGAGAGGCTCTACAATGAGCAGTTCTTC. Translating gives CASSPWGERLYNEQFF.

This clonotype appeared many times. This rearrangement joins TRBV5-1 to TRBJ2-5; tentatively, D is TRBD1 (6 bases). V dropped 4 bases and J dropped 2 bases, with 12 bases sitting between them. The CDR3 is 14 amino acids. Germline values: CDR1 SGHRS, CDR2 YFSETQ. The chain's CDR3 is CASSPAGQQETQYF. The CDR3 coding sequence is TGCGCCAGCAGCCCCGCCGGACAGCAAGAGACCCAGTACTTC. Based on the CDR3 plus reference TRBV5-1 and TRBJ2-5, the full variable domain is KAGVTQTPRYLIKTRGQQVTLSCSPISGHRSVSWYQQTPGQGLQFLFEYFSETQRNKGNFPGRFSGRQFSNSRSEMNVSTLELGDSALYLCASSPAGQQETQYFGPGTRLLVL.

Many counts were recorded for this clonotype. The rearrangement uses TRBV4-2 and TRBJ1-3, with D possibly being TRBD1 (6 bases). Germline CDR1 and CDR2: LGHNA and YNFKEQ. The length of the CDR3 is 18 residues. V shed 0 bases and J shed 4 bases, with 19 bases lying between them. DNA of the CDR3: TGTGCCAGCAGCCAAGAGGCCCCCCGACAGGCAGGGGGAAACACCATATATTTT. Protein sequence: CASSQEAPRQAGGNTIYF.

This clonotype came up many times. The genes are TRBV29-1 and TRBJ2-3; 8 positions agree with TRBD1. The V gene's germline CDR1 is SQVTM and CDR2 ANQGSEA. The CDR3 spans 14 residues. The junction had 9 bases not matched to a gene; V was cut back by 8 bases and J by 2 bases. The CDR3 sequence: CSIGGTGNTDTQYF. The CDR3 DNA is TGCAGCATTGGGGGGACAGGAAACACAGATACGCAGTATTTT.

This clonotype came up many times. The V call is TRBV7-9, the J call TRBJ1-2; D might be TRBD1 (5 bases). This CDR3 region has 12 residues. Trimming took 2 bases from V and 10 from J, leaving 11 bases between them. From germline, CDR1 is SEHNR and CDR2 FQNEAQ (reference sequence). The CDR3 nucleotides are TGTGCCAGCAGCTTATTCCAGGGCTTCTACACCTTC. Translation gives CASSLFQGFYTF.

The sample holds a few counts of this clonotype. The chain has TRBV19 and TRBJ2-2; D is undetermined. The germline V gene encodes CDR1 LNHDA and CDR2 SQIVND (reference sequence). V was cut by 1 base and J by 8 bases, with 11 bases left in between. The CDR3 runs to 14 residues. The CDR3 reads CASSIVILGGELFF. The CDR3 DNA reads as TGTGCCAGTAGTATAGTCATCCTCGGAGGGGAGCTGTTTTTT.

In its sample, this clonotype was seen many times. The CDR3 reads CASSFGGGVYNEQFF. Written as DNA, the CDR3 is TGCGCCAGCAGCTTTGGGGGAGGGGTTTACAATGAGCAGTTCTTC. The chain is built from TRBV5-1 and TRBJ2-1; TRBD2 agrees at 7 bases. Per the germline V gene, CDR1 is SGHRS and CDR2 is YFSETQ. Losses at the gene ends were 2 bases for V and 4 bases for J; bases not matched to a gene: 6. This CDR3 is 15 amino acids long.

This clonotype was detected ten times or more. The CDR3 reads CASSLLSGAGRQDTQYF. Written as DNA, the CDR3 is TGTGCCAGCAGCTTATTGAGCGGGGCGGGACGGCAGGATACGCAGTATTTT. The gene calls are TRBV11-2 and TRBJ2-3; 7 bases agree with TRBD2. The V gene end was trimmed by 2 bases and the J gene end by 6 bases; junction bases not matched to a gene: 14. CDR1 SGHAT and CDR2 FQNNGV come from the germline V gene. This CDR3 spans 17 amino acids. Full variable domain (rest looked up from reference TRBV11-2 and TRBJ2-3): EAGVAQSPRYKIIEKRQSVAFWCNPISGHATLYWYQQILGQGPKLLIQFQNNGVVDDSQLPKDRFSAERLKGVDSTLKIQPAKLEDSAVYLCASSLLSGAGRQDTQYFGPGTRLTVL.

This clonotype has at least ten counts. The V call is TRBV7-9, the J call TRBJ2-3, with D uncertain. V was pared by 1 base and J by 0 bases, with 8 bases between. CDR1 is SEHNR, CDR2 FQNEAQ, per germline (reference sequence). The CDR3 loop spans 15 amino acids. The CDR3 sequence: CASSLGRRSTDTQYF. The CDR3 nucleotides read TGTGCCAGCAGCTTAGGGCGAAGGAGCACAGATACGCAGTATTTT.

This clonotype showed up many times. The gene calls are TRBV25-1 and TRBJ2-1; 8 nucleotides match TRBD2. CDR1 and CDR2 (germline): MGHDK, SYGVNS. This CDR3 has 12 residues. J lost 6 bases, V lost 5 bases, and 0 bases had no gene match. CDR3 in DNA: TGTGCCAGCAGTCTAGCGGGCAATGAGCAGTTCTTC. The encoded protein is CASSLAGNEQFF.

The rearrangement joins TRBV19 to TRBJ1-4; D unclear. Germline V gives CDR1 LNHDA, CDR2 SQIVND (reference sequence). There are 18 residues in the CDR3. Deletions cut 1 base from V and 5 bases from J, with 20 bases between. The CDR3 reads CASSIATGTSQLNEKLFF. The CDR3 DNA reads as TGTGCCAGTAGTATAGCCACCGGAACAAGTCAATTGAATGAAAAACTGTTTTTT.

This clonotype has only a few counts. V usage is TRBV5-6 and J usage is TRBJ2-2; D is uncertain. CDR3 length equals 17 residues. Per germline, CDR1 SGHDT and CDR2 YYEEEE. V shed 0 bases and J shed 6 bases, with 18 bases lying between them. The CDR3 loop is CASSLDSPGPFPGELFF. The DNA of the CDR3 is TGTGCCAGCAGCTTGGACTCTCCGGGTCCCTTCCCCGGGGAGCTGTTTTTT.

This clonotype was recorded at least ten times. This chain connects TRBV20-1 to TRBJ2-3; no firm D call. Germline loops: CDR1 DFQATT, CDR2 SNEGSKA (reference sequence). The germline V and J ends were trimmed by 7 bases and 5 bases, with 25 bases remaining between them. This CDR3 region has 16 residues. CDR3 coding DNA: TGCAGTGGCCCGGACCTAAGGAGTAGCCCCGGAGATACGCAGTATTTT. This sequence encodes CSGPDLRSSPGDTQYF.

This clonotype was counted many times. The CDR3 sequence is CASSLEIGWLAGASQFF. The CDR3 coding sequence is TGTGCCAGCAGCTTAGAAATCGGGTGGCTAGCGGGAGCGTCCCAGTTCTTC. J is TRBJ2-1 and V is TRBV7-9; 10 bases align to TRBD2. Looked up from germline, CDR1 is SEHNR and CDR2 is FQNEAQ (reference sequence). Germline trimming cut 1 base from V and 13 bases from J; bases unmatched to any gene: 16. The CDR3 extends over 17 amino acids.

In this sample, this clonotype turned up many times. The CDR3 DNA reads TGTGCCAGCAGCTTAGTAGGGGGGCTGAGCGGATACACCTTC. This gives the protein CASSLVGGLSGYTF. The chain links TRBV7-9 to TRBJ1-2; weak D call: TRBD1 (6 bases). From germline, CDR1 is SEHNR and CDR2 FQNEAQ (reference sequence). Between the trimmed V and J ends, which lost 1 base and 11 bases, there was a span of 17 bases. The CDR3 contains 14 residues.

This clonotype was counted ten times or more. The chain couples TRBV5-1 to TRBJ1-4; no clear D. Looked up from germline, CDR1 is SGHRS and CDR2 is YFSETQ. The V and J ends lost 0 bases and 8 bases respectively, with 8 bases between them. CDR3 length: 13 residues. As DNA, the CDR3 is TGCGCCAGCAGCTTGGGGTACGGGGAAAAACTGTTTTTT. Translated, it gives CASSLGYGEKLFF.

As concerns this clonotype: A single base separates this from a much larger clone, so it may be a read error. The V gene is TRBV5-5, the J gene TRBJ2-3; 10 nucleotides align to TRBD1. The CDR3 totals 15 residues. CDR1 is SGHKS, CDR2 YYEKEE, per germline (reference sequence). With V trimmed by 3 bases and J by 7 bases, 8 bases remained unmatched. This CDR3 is CASSWRDRGTYTQYF. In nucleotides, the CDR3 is TGTGCCAGCAGCTGGCGGGACAGGGGAACATATACGCAGTATTTT.

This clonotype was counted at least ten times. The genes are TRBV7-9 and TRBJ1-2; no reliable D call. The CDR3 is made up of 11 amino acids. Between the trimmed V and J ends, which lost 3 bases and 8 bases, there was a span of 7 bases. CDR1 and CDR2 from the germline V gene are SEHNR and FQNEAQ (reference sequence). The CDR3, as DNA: TGTGCCAGCAGCTTGATGGCCGGCTACACCTTC. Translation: CASSLMAGYTF.

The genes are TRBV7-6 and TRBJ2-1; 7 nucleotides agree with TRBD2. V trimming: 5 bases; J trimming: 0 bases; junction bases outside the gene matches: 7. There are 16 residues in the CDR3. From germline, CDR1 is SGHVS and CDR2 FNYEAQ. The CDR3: CASSTLASNSYNEQFF. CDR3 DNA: TGTGCCAGCAGCACACTAGCGTCAAACTCCTACAATGAGCAGTTCTTC.

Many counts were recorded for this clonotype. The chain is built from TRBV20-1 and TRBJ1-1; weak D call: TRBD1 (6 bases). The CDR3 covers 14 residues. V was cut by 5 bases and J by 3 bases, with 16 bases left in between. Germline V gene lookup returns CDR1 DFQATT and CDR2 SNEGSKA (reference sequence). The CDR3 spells CSARSGAGYTEAFF. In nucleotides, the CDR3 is TGCAGTGCTCGGTCGGGGGCAGGGTACACTGAAGCTTTCTTT.

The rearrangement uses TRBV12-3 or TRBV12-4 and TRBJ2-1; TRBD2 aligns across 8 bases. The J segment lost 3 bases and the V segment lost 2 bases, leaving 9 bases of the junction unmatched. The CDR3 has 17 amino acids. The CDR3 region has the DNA TGTGCCAGCAGTTTAAGCGGGAGTAGTGGCATCTACAATGAGCAGTTCTTC. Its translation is CASSLSGSSGIYNEQFF.

The CDR3 sequence is CASSGEGNQPQHF. The CDR3 nucleotides are TGTGCCAGCTCAGGAGAGGGCAATCAGCCCCAGCATTTT. This rearrangement joins TRBV9 to TRBJ1-5; unclear D gene. Per germline, CDR1 SGDLS and CDR2 YYNGEE. V was shortened by 7 bases and J by 2 bases, with 10 bases between the two germline ends. This CDR3 contains 13 residues. The entire variable domain, with the rest obtained from reference TRBV9 and TRBJ1-5, is as follows: DSGVTQTPKHLITATGQRVTLRCSPRSGDLSVYWYQQSLDQGLQFLIQYYNGEERAKGNILERFSAQQFPDLHSELNLSSLELGDSALYFCASSGEGNQPQHFGDGTRLSIL.

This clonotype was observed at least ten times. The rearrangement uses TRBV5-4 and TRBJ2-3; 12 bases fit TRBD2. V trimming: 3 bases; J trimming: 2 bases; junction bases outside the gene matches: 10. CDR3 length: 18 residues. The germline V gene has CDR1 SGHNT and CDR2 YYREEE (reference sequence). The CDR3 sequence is CASSSLAGGPVYTDTQYF. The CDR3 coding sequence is TGTGCCAGCAGCTCCCTAGCGGGAGGGCCGGTGTACACAGATACGCAGTATTTT.

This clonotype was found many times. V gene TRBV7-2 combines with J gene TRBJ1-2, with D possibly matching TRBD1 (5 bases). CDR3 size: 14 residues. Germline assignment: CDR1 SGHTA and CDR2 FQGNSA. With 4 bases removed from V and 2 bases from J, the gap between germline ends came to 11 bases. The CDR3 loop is CASSSSAGNYGYTF. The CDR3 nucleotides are TGTGCCAGCAGCTCTTCGGCAGGGAACTATGGCTACACCTTC.